The entry below describes one TCR beta chain. Its target is not known. The sample comes from a study of T cell repertoires in cytomegalovirus infection. Study overall: Public signatures in TCR beta pointed to CMV infection and matching HLA type.

A single record per CDR3 protein comes from TCRdb applying MiXCR to the reads. Here the sample spans under 850,000 distinct CDR3 sequences, 35% being singletons. CDR3 size: 15 residues. The V and J ends lost 4 bases and 0 bases respectively, with 12 bases between them. Looked up from germline, CDR1 is MGHRA and CDR2 is YSYEKL. Study-wide findings and caveats: Clonotype analysis showed dominance of the ex vivo response by HLA-C-restricted CMV-specific TCR beta clonotypes. CMV carriers having the relevant HLA were flagged by cumulative public TCR beta family frequency.

The sample taken for sequencing was PBMCs. This rearrangement joins TRBV4-1 to TRBJ1-1; D call uncertain. This clonotype was sampled from a human donor in good health (CMV status not recorded). Some clones in this sample may be carry-over from other donors' samples. The CDR3 region is CASSRNPELNTEAFF. The CDR3 DNA reads TGCGCCAGCAGCCGGAATCCGGAGTTGAACACTGAAGCTTTCTTT.